These 11 T cell receptor beta chains came from one sample sequenced in a study of Ad26.COV2.S vaccination and SARS-CoV-2 variants. Assay: immunoSEQ multiplex PCR; the TCRdb copy retains only in-frame clones and omits some. The sample lists hundreds of thousands of clones; 87% were seen once. Noted treatment: some 20 received Ad26.COV2.S at low or high dose, single or two shots; 5 received placebo; per-sample allocation not given. Samples analyzed were those drawn on day 63 after the first vaccine or placebo injection. The material sequenced was peripheral blood, taken in a trial of Ad26.COV2.S vaccine versus placebo. The receptors shown here come from a person aged 18 to 59 who received the Ad26.COV2.S COVID-19 vaccine or a placebo.

The V call is TRBV5-1, the J call TRBJ1-1, with TRBD1 as a possible D gene (5 bases). Trimming stripped 3 bases from V and 3 bases from J, with 18 bases between. CDR1 SGHRS and CDR2 YFSETQ come from the germline V gene. This CDR3 is built from 16 residues. The chain's CDR3 is CASSSHPDIPDTEAFF. The CDR3 bases are TGCGCCAGCAGCTCCCACCCGGACATACCCGACACTGAAGCTTTCTTT. Combining the CDR3 with reference TRBV5-1 and TRBJ1-1 gives the whole variable domain KAGVTQTPRYLIKTRGQQVTLSCSPISGHRSVSWYQQTPGQGLQFLFEYFSETQRNKGNFPGRFSGRQFSNSRSEMNVSTLELGDSALYLCASSSHPDIPDTEAFFGQGTRLTVV.

The rearrangement joins TRBV28 to TRBJ1-2; tentatively, D is TRBD1 (5 bases). Germline CDR1 and CDR2: MDHEN and SYDVKM. V lost 3 bases, J lost 1 base, and 9 bases lay in between. This CDR3 region has 14 residues. The CDR3 here is CASSFVGGNYGYTF. The DNA for the CDR3 is TGTGCCAGCAGTTTCGTTGGGGGTAACTATGGCTACACCTTC.

The chain uses TRBV6-5 and TRBJ2-7, with a weak D call TRBD1 (6 bases). The germline CDR1 and CDR2 sequences are MNHEY and SVGAGI. The CDR3 loop spans 13 amino acids. V lost 6 bases and J lost 5, with 14 bases in between. The DNA of the CDR3 is TGTGCCAGCAGCCCAACAGGGATACACGAGCAGTACTTC. Its translation is CASSPTGIHEQYF.

V and J are TRBV19 and TRBJ2-7, with 7 bases matching TRBD1. V was clipped by 6 bases and J by 9 bases; unmatched bases: 8. Germline CDR1 reads LNHDA; CDR2 reads SQIVND (reference sequence). This CDR3 is built from 12 residues. The CDR3 loop reads CASSSDRDRQYF. CDR3 bases: TGTGCCAGTAGCTCCGACAGGGATCGGCAGTACTTC.

In regard to this clone: One end of the junction does not line up with germline, which may come from a read error. The chain uses TRBV11-3 and TRBJ2-1, with 9 nucleotides matching TRBD1. Looked up from germline, CDR1 is SGHNT and CDR2 is YENEEA. The CDR3 has 16 amino acids. CDR3 sequence (DNA): TGTGCCAGCAGCCTAGAGACAGGGGGCTCCTACAATGAGCAGTTCTTC. Translation: CASSLETGGSYNEQFF.

The CDR3 here is CASPPGQHLSYEQYF. Here the CDR3 DNA reads TGTGCCAGCCCCCCGGGACAGCATCTCTCCTACGAGCAGTACTTC. The V gene is TRBV2, the J gene TRBJ2-7, with TRBD1 identical over 7 bases. Germline trimming cut 8 bases from V and 0 bases from J; bases unmatched to any gene: 10. Germline V gene data show CDR1 as SNHLY and CDR2 as FYNNEI. The CDR3 spans 15 residues.

This rearrangement joins TRBV5-1 to TRBJ1-1; TRBD1 matches at 10 bases. This CDR3 comprises 17 residues. J was trimmed by 1 base and V by 0 bases; bases with no gene match: 6. Germline loops: CDR1 SGHRS, CDR2 YFSETQ. In DNA, the CDR3 is TGCGCCAGCAGCTTGGGTGACAGGGGGCCGGGGAACACTGAAGCTTTCTTT. Amino acid sequence: CASSLGDRGPGNTEAFF.

The rearrangement uses TRBV12-3 or TRBV12-4 and TRBJ2-1; 8 bases align to TRBD2. J gave up 2 bases and V 8 bases, and 2 bases lay outside the gene matches. This CDR3 comprises 13 residues. CDR3 sequence: CASGRGAYNEQFF. CDR3 DNA: TGTGCCAGCGGGCGGGGGGCCTACAATGAGCAGTTCTTC.

This sequence joins TRBV15 and TRBJ2-1; possible D gene TRBD1, 6 bases. V was cut by 1 base and J by 4 bases, with 17 bases left in between. CDR1 is LNHNV and CDR2 is YYDKDF in the germline V gene (reference sequence). The CDR3 runs to 17 residues. CDR3 sequence reads: CATSRGGQGLSYNEQFF. Written as DNA, the CDR3 is TGTGCCACCAGCAGAGGGGGGCAGGGGCTATCTTACAATGAGCAGTTCTTC.

The genes are TRBV2 and TRBJ2-1, with D perhaps given as TRBD1 or TRBD2 (5 bases each). The CDR3 has 16 residues. The germline V gene has CDR1 SNHLY and CDR2 FYNNEI. The V end lost 4 bases, the J end lost 0 bases, and 13 bases lay between the germline ends. CDR3 sequence (DNA): TGTGCCAGCAGTGGAGGGGTCGATAGCTCCTACAATGAGCAGTTCTTC. Translated: CASSGGVDSSYNEQFF.

The chain links TRBV5-1 to TRBJ2-1; 8 bases are shared with TRBD2. V lost 0 bases and J lost 1; bases outside the gene matches: 6. The germline V gene encodes CDR1 SGHRS and CDR2 YFSETQ. This CDR3 has 17 amino acids. CDR3 sequence: CASSLGRGGPSYNEQFF. CDR3 in DNA: TGCGCCAGCAGCTTGGGACGCGGGGGGCCGTCCTACAATGAGCAGTTCTTC.